These T cell receptor beta chains were read from a single sample in a study of blood T cell repertoires in COVID-19. TCRdb's copy holds only in-frame clones and misses some; the assay was immunoSEQ multiplex PCR. The table shows under 200,000 clones, with about 85% occurring only once. The source material was peripheral blood. The receptors stem from a woman aged 80 or over with acute or convalescent COVID-19. Both conserved end residues are part of each CDR3. D genes are given only for firm matches. Not all rows give a size; the values are once, few, many and, for expanded clones, a class.

abundance: .
j_gene: TRBJ2-3
v_gene: TRBV7-9
d_gene: TRBD2
CDR3nt: TGTGCCTCCTCTCCCCTAGCGGAGACAGATACGCAGTATTTT
CDR3aa: CASSPLAETDTQYF

abundance: .
j_gene: TRBJ2-5
v_gene: TRBV19
d_gene: TRBD1
CDR3nt: TGTGCCAGTAACCCGGGACAGGGGGAAGAGACCCAGTACTTC
CDR3aa: CASNPGQGEETQYF

abundance: .
j_gene: TRBJ2-3
v_gene: TRBV5-5
d_gene: .
CDR3nt: TGTGCCAGCAGCTTTCAGGGGAGCACAGATACGCAGTATTTT
CDR3aa: CASSFQGSTDTQYF

abundance: .
j_gene: TRBJ2-1
v_gene: TRBV19
d_gene: TRBD2
CDR3nt: TGTGCCAGTAGCCCCGGGAGGTTGCAGTTCTTC
CDR3aa: CASSPGRLQFF

abundance: .
j_gene: TRBJ1-5
v_gene: TRBV24-1
d_gene: TRBD1
CDR3nt: TGTGCCACCAGTGATCGCCGGGACAGGAGACAGCCCCAGCATTTT
CDR3aa: CATSDRRDRRQPQHF

abundance: few
j_gene: TRBJ2-3
v_gene: TRBV30
d_gene: TRBD1
CDR3nt: TGTGCCTGGAGAGATACTACGGGACAGGGTGGAGATACGCAGTATTTT
CDR3aa: CAWRDTTGQGGDTQYF

abundance: .
j_gene: TRBJ1-4
v_gene: TRBV5-8
d_gene: .
CDR3nt: TGTGCCAGCAGCTTGTTCGTCACAGTTTCCTCGTCACTGTTTTTT
CDR3aa: CASSLFVTVSSSLFF

abundance: .
j_gene: TRBJ1-1
v_gene: TRBV5-1
d_gene: TRBD1
CDR3nt: TGCGCCAGCAGCAGGGACAGCAAAATGAACACTGAAGCTTTCTTT
CDR3aa: CASSRDSKMNTEAFF

abundance: .
j_gene: TRBJ2-5
v_gene: TRBV24-1
d_gene: TRBD2
CDR3nt: TGTGCCACCAGTGGCGGGAGCGGGAGGGGGGAGACCCAGTACTTC
CDR3aa: CATSGGSGRGETQYF

abundance: .
j_gene: TRBJ2-1
v_gene: TRBV7-9
d_gene: TRBD2
CDR3nt: TGTGCCAGCAGCTTATCGTCTAGCGGGAGAATGAATGAGCAGTTCTTC
CDR3aa: CASSLSSSGRMNEQFF

abundance: .
j_gene: TRBJ1-3
v_gene: TRBV2
d_gene: TRBD1
CDR3nt: TGTGCCAGTCTGACAGGGTCTTACTCTGGAAACACCATATATTTT
CDR3aa: CASLTGSYSGNTIYF

abundance: .
j_gene: TRBJ1-1
v_gene: TRBV30
d_gene: .
CDR3nt: TGTGCCTGGAGTAGTGAGGCTGAAGCTTTCTTT
CDR3aa: CAWSSEAEAFF

abundance: .
j_gene: TRBJ1-5
v_gene: TRBV28
d_gene: TRBD1
CDR3nt: TGTGCCAGCAGATCTCGACAGGGAGTTATGGTGCCCCAGCATTTT
CDR3aa: CASRSRQGVMVPQHF

abundance: .
j_gene: TRBJ1-1
v_gene: TRBV6-1
d_gene: .
CDR3nt: TGTGCCAGCAGGGAACCAGCTAGGGGGGGGTTTAATTCGAACACTGAAGCTTTCTTT
CDR3aa: CASREPARGGFNSNTEAFF

abundance: .
j_gene: TRBJ1-1
v_gene: TRBV13
d_gene: TRBD1
CDR3nt: TGTGCCAGCAGCGGAACAGGGGGACGAGAGAACACTGAAGCTTTCTTT
CDR3aa: CASSGTGGRENTEAFF

abundance: .
j_gene: TRBJ2-2
v_gene: TRBV7-8
d_gene: .
CDR3nt: TGTGCCAGCAGCTTATACACGAACACCGGGGAGCTGTTTTTT
CDR3aa: CASSLYTNTGELFF

abundance: .
j_gene: TRBJ1-1
v_gene: TRBV28
d_gene: TRBD1
CDR3nt: TGTGCCAGCAGTCTACGGACAGGGGGTTTCTCTGAAGCTTTCTTT
CDR3aa: CASSLRTGGFSEAFF

abundance: .
j_gene: TRBJ2-1
v_gene: TRBV6-6
d_gene: .
CDR3nt: TGTGCCAGCAACCCCTCTAGCTCCTACAATGAGCAGTTCTTC
CDR3aa: CASNPSSSYNEQFF

abundance: .
j_gene: TRBJ1-1
v_gene: TRBV2
d_gene: .
CDR3nt: TGTGCCAGCAGTGAAAGGGGGTTCGCTGAAGCTTTCTTT
CDR3aa: CASSERGFAEAFF

abundance: .
j_gene: TRBJ2-1
v_gene: TRBV7-3
d_gene: .
CDR3nt: TGTGCCAGCAGCCAGAGGGCAGGGTCAGGGGTCAATGAGCAGTTCTTC
CDR3aa: CASSQRAGSGVNEQFF

abundance: .
j_gene: TRBJ1-3
v_gene: TRBV19
d_gene: TRBD1
CDR3nt: TGTGCCAGTAGTAGCAACAGGGGAGCTGGAAACACCATATATTTT
CDR3aa: CASSSNRGAGNTIYF

abundance: .
j_gene: TRBJ1-2
v_gene: TRBV19
d_gene: .
CDR3nt: TGTGCCAGCATGGGAGGACATGGCTACACCTTC
CDR3aa: CASMGGHGYTF

abundance: .
j_gene: TRBJ2-5
v_gene: TRBV18
d_gene: .
CDR3nt: TGTGCCAGCTCACCCGCCCGGGAGACCACCAGGACCCAGTACTTC
CDR3aa: CASSPARETTRTQYF

abundance: .
j_gene: TRBJ2-1
v_gene: TRBV5-6
d_gene: TRBD2
CDR3nt: TGTGCCAGTTGGGCGGGAGAGGGCTACAATGAGCAGTTCTTC
CDR3aa: CASWAGEGYNEQFF

abundance: few
j_gene: TRBJ2-2
v_gene: TRBV7-2
d_gene: .
CDR3nt: TGTGCCAGCAGCTTACTTCTAGCGTATACCGGGGAGCTGTTTTTT
CDR3aa: CASSLLLAYTGELFF

abundance: once
j_gene: TRBJ2-1
v_gene: TRBV6-2/TRBV6-3
d_gene: .
CDR3nt: TGTGCCAGCAGTTACCCTGGCAGCGGGCCATACAATGAGCAGTTCTTC
CDR3aa: CASSYPGSGPYNEQFF

abundance: few
j_gene: TRBJ2-2
v_gene: TRBV5-1
d_gene: TRBD2
CDR3nt: TGCGCCAGCAGCTTAAGCGGGAGTGTTACCGGGGAGCTGTTTTTT
CDR3aa: CASSLSGSVTGELFF

abundance: .
j_gene: TRBJ1-1
v_gene: TRBV28
d_gene: .
CDR3nt: TGTGCCAGCAGTATCCCTGGGGTTCGGGGGAGAGCTGAAGCTTTCTTT
CDR3aa: CASSIPGVRGRAEAFF

abundance: few
j_gene: TRBJ1-1
v_gene: TRBV27
d_gene: .
CDR3nt: TGTGCCAGCAGCGGGACAACGCCTCATACTGAAGCTTTCTTT
CDR3aa: CASSGTTPHTEAFF

abundance: .
j_gene: TRBJ1-1
v_gene: TRBV27
d_gene: TRBD1
CDR3nt: TGTGCCAGCAGTTACAGGGGGCTCCCGAACACTGAAGCTTTCTTT
CDR3aa: CASSYRGLPNTEAFF

abundance: .
j_gene: TRBJ1-1
v_gene: TRBV27
d_gene: .
CDR3nt: TGTGCCAGCTGTATAGATCTCAGGGGCACTGAAGCTTTCTTT
CDR3aa: CASCIDLRGTEAFF

abundance: .
j_gene: TRBJ1-1
v_gene: TRBV5-4
d_gene: .
CDR3nt: TGTGCCAGCAGCCCCGCGGGGCAGTACACTGAAGCTTTCTTT
CDR3aa: CASSPAGQYTEAFF

abundance: once
j_gene: TRBJ1-1
v_gene: TRBV7-2
d_gene: TRBD1
CDR3nt: TGTGCCAGCAGCTTTAACAGGGGACCCTCGAACACTGAAGCTTTCTTT
CDR3aa: CASSFNRGPSNTEAFF

abundance: .
j_gene: TRBJ2-3
v_gene: TRBV7-9
d_gene: .
CDR3nt: TGTGCCAGCAGCTTAGCGCTATTTCCGGGAGATGGGGCAGATACGCAGTATTTT
CDR3aa: CASSLALFPGDGADTQYF

abundance: .
j_gene: TRBJ2-7
v_gene: TRBV6-1
d_gene: .
CDR3nt: TGTGCCAGCAGTGAATCAGACTCGTTAGTGGGCTACGAGCAGTACTTC
CDR3aa: CASSESDSLVGYEQYF

abundance: once
j_gene: TRBJ2-6
v_gene: TRBV30
d_gene: TRBD1
CDR3nt: TGTGCCTGGCTTAAGGGGACAGGGTCTGGGGCCAACGTCCTGACTTTC
CDR3aa: CAWLKGTGSGANVLTF

abundance: once
j_gene: TRBJ1-5
v_gene: TRBV6-2/TRBV6-3
d_gene: .
CDR3nt: TGTGCCAGCAGTTACAGCGGGGGAAATCAGCCCCAGCATTTT
CDR3aa: CASSYSGGNQPQHF

abundance: .
j_gene: TRBJ2-1
v_gene: TRBV9
d_gene: TRBD2
CDR3nt: TGTGCCAGCAGCGGTAGCGGGAGGAGGGGCAATGAGCAGTTCTTC
CDR3aa: CASSGSGRRGNEQFF

abundance: .
j_gene: TRBJ2-3
v_gene: TRBV19
d_gene: TRBD1
CDR3nt: TGTGCCAGTAGCCCGTGGGCGGGCCAGGGGGCAGATACGCAGTATTTT
CDR3aa: CASSPWAGQGADTQYF

abundance: .
j_gene: TRBJ2-5
v_gene: TRBV7-3
d_gene: .
CDR3nt: TGTGCCAGCAGCTTATCAGGAAGAGAGACCCAGTACTTC
CDR3aa: CASSLSGRETQYF

abundance: once
j_gene: TRBJ2-1
v_gene: TRBV24-1
d_gene: .
CDR3nt: TGTGCCACCTCGGGCGGGTCCTACAATGAGCAGTTCTTC
CDR3aa: CATSGGSYNEQFF

abundance: .
j_gene: TRBJ1-5
v_gene: TRBV7-2
d_gene: .
CDR3nt: TGTGCCAGCAGACGGGACATTCATCAGCCCCAGCATTTT
CDR3aa: CASRRDIHQPQHF

abundance: .
j_gene: TRBJ2-1
v_gene: TRBV28
d_gene: TRBD2
CDR3nt: TGTGCCAGCAGTTTATCTAGCGGGAGTATAAATGAGCAGTTCTTC
CDR3aa: CASSLSSGSINEQFF

abundance: .
j_gene: TRBJ2-3
v_gene: TRBV11-2
d_gene: .
CDR3nt: TGTGCCAGCAGCCCTCCCGGGACTGCCACAGATACGCAGTATTTT
CDR3aa: CASSPPGTATDTQYF